This passage covers 8 T cell receptor beta chains from one sample sequenced in a study of shared clonotypes between healthy human individuals. Measured with immunoSEQ multiplex PCR; TCRdb has only the in-frame clones, and not every one. The table shows around 990,000 clones, with roughly 80% occurring only once. Sequences were obtained from memory CD4+ T cells from PBMCs. The subset denotes: CD45RA-negative fraction. These receptors were collected from a man aged 18-30 years in good health. Some clones in this sample may be carry-over from other donors' samples.

The DNA of the CDR3 is TGTGCCAGCAGCTTTGACTTTGGTGAGCAGTTCTTC. This sequence encodes CASSFDFGEQFF. This chain connects TRBV5-6 to TRBJ2-1; D gene ambiguous. The V end lost 2 bases, the J end lost 9 bases, and 9 bases lay between the germline ends. The germline V gene encodes CDR1 SGHDT and CDR2 YYEEEE. This CDR3 contains 12 residues.

The rearrangement uses TRBV27 and TRBJ2-7; 8 bases match TRBD1. This CDR3 contains 15 residues. Germline lookup yields CDR1 MNHEY and CDR2 SMNVEV (reference sequence). J lost 2 bases, V lost 6 bases, and 9 bases had no gene match. CDR3 sequence: CASRPRDRLPYEQYF. CDR3 sequence (DNA): TGTGCCAGCAGGCCCCGGGACAGGCTTCCCTACGAGCAGTACTTC.

The V gene is TRBV11-2, the J gene TRBJ2-1, with 8 bases aligning to TRBD2. There are 16 residues in the CDR3. Germline lookup yields CDR1 SGHAT and CDR2 FQNNGV. With V trimmed by 2 bases and J by 4 bases, 7 bases remained unmatched. The CDR3 reads CASSLSLVAGYNEQFF. The CDR3 DNA reads TGTGCCAGCAGCTTATCCCTGGTAGCGGGGTACAATGAGCAGTTCTTC. The full variable domain, in which reference TRBV11-2 and TRBJ2-1 provide the parts outside the CDR3, is EAGVAQSPRYKIIEKRQSVAFWCNPISGHATLYWYQQILGQGPKLLIQFQNNGVVDDSQLPKDRFSAERLKGVDSTLKIQPAKLEDSAVYLCASSLSLVAGYNEQFFGPGTRLTVL.

The sample holds a few counts of this clone. The rearrangement links TRBV6-6 to TRBJ1-2, with a possible D match to TRBD1 (5 bases). The ends were cut back, 6 bases at V and 0 bases at J, with 14 bases in the middle. Germline V gene lookup returns CDR1 MNHNY and CDR2 SVGAGI (reference sequence). CDR3 length: 15 amino acids. CDR3: CASSPPGRSNYGYTF. Written as DNA, the CDR3 is TGTGCCAGCAGCCCCCCAGGGAGATCTAACTATGGCTACACCTTC.

V gene TRBV5-6 combines with J gene TRBJ2-2; D gene unclear. V shed 2 bases and J shed 9 bases, with 8 bases lying between them. CDR3 length: 12 residues. Germline loops: CDR1 SGHDT, CDR2 YYEEEE. The CDR3 loop reads CASSFKGRELFF. CDR3 DNA sequence: TGTGCCAGCAGCTTCAAAGGAAGGGAGCTGTTTTTT.

The genes are TRBV30 and TRBJ1-5; 9 positions agree with TRBD1. Per the germline V gene, CDR1 is GTSNPN and CDR2 is SVGIG (reference sequence). The CDR3 is 14 residues long. Trimming cost V 3 bases and J 3 bases; bases outside gene matches: 3. The CDR3 DNA is TGTGCCTGGAGGACAGGGGGTCCCAATCAGCCCCAGCATTTT. Translated, it gives CAWRTGGPNQPQHF.

CDR3 DNA sequence: TGCGCCAGCAGCCAAGATCCCCGGACAGGGGTAAGAGGCTACACCTTC. Protein product: CASSQDPRTGVRGYTF. The rearrangement joins TRBV4-3 to TRBJ1-2; 9 bases are a match to TRBD1. The CDR3 covers 16 residues. Trimming cost V 0 bases and J 8 bases; bases outside gene matches: 10. Germline values: CDR1 LGHNA, CDR2 YSLEER.

This clone was counted at least ten times. V is TRBV10-3 and J is TRBJ2-5, with TRBD1 matching over 7 bases. This CDR3 has 16 amino acids. Germline V gives CDR1 ENHRY, CDR2 SYGVKD. Unmatched junction bases numbered 13, after V lost 4 bases and J lost 5 bases. CDR3 sequence reads: CAISAIEQGFVETQYF. CDR3 DNA: TGTGCCATCAGTGCAATAGAACAGGGGTTTGTTGAGACCCAGTACTTC.